The subject of this entry is one TCR beta chain. This record belongs to a study of shared clonotypes between healthy human individuals. V gave up 2 bases and J gave up 5 bases, with 21 bases separating them. Per germline, CDR1 MGHDK and CDR2 SYGVNS. The CDR3 sequence is 18 residues long. Donors comprised only Caucasian adults living in Nashville, Tennessee. Profiled with immunoSEQ multiplex PCR; TCRdb holds only in-frame clones, not every one. The table records 1,100,000 or so clones, 70% to 80% of them present only once. Sequencing input: memory CD4+ T cells from PBMCs. Stated subset: CD45RA-negative fraction. The TCR comes from a man aged 18 to 29 in good health. Some clones in this sample may be carry-over from other donors' samples. The chain recombines TRBV25-1 with TRBJ2-2; D call uncertain. CDR3 coding DNA: TGTGCCAGCAGTGAAATAAGCCCTTCCCAAGGGTGGACCGGGGAGCTGTTTTTT. It is translated as CASSEISPSQGWTGELFF.